The clone carrying this T cell receptor (beta chain) was observed a few times. Its antigen remains unidentified. The sample belongs to a study of early T cells in non-severe SARS-CoV-2 infection. Whole-study context: Sequencing was performed on bulk RNA from unsorted whole blood, leaving chains unpaired.

The CDR3 has 14 residues. The V gene's germline CDR1 is SGHRS and CDR2 YFSETQ. V dropped 4 bases and J dropped 5 bases, with 13 bases sitting between them. The study, taken as a whole, reports: CD4 and private specificities were missed by VDJdb matching, which favored anti-spike CD8 responses.

Molecules of cDNA were individually given unique molecular identifiers that were attached to them. MiXCR was run by TCRdb on the 5' RACE reads, yielding one entry per CDR3 protein. The sample carries 45,000 to 55,000 distinct CDR3 sequences, more than 9% recorded once. The source of this sequence is an adult who was a healthcare worker with PCR-confirmed SARS-CoV-2 infection or an uninfected control (not recorded which). Input material: whole blood. The chain joins TRBV5-1 to TRBJ2-1; D may match TRBD1 or TRBD2 (5 bases each). CDR3 loop: CASSTGPPNNEQFF. The DNA for the CDR3 is TGCGCCAGCAGCACGGGACCACCGAACAATGAGCAGTTCTTC. Combining the CDR3 with reference TRBV5-1 and TRBJ2-1 gives the whole variable domain KAGVTQTPRYLIKTRGQQVTLSCSPISGHRSVSWYQQTPGQGLQFLFEYFSETQRNKGNFPGRFSGRQFSNSRSEMNVSTLELGDSALYLCASSTGPPNNEQFFGPGTRLTVL.